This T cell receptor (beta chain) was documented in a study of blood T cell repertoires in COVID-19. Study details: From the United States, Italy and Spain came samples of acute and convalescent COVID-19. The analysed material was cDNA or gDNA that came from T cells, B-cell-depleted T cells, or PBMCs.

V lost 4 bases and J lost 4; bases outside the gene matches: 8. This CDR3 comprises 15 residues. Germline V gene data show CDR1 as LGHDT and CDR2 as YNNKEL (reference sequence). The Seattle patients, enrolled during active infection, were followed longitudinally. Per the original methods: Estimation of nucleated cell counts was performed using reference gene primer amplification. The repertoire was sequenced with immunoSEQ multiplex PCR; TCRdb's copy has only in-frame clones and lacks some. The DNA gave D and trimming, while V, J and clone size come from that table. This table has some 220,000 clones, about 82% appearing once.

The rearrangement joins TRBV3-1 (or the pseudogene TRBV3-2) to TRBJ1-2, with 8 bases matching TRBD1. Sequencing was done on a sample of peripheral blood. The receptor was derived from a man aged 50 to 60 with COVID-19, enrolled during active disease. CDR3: CASSLMTGEGYGYTF. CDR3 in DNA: TGTGCCAGCAGCCTTATGACAGGGGAGGGCTATGGCTACACCTTC.